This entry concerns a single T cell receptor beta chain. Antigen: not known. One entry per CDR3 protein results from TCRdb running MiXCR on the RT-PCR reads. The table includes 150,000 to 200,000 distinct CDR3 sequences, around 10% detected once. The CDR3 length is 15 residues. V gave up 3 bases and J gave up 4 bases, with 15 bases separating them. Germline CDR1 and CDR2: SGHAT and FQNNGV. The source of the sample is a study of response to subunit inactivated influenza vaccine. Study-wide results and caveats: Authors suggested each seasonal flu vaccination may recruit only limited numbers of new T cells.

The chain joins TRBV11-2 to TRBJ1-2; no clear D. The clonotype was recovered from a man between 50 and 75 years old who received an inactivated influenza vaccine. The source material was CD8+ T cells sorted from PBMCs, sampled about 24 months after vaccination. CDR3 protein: CASSFSLQTVYGYTF. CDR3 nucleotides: TGTGCCAGCAGCTTTAGTCTCCAGACGGTCTATGGCTACACCTTC. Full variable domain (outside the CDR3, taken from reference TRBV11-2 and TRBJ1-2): EAGVAQSPRYKIIEKRQSVAFWCNPISGHATLYWYQQILGQGPKLLIQFQNNGVVDDSQLPKDRFSAERLKGVDSTLKIQPAKLEDSAVYLCASSFSLQTVYGYTFGSGTRLTVV.